The 21 T cell receptor beta chains listed next were all sequenced from one sample in a study of T cell changes during pregnancy in multiple sclerosis. Data came from immunoSEQ multiplex PCR; TCRdb stores just in-frame clones and leaves some out. The table records tens of thousands of clones, approximately 94% of them present only once. The sequences come from CD4+ T cells from peripheral blood mononuclear cells, collected before pregnancy. These receptors all stem from a female donor with multiple sclerosis, enrolled in a pregnancy study.

This sequence joins TRBV18 and TRBJ2-1; perhaps TRBD2 as D (5 bases). The V end lost 2 bases, the J end lost 4 bases, and 12 bases lay between the germline ends. The CDR3 has 15 amino acids. Per germline, CDR1 KGHSH and CDR2 LQKENI. DNA of the CDR3: TGTGCCAGCTCACCAGGGAGCCATTTATACAATGAGCAGTTCTTC. As protein: CASSPGSHLYNEQFF.

The gene calls are TRBV6-7 and TRBJ1-5, with D maybe TRBD1 (5 bases). TRBV6-7 is designated an ORF whose function remains uncertain. The CDR3 sequence is 20 residues long. Trimming shortened V by 6 bases and J by 0 bases, and 27 bases separated the two germline ends. The CDR3 protein is CASRLHKGSHWAYSNQPQHF. In DNA form, the CDR3 reads TGTGCCAGCAGACTACATAAGGGGTCCCACTGGGCCTATAGCAATCAGCCCCAGCATTTT.

The chain couples TRBV10-3 to TRBJ1-1, with a possible D match to TRBD1 (5 bases). This CDR3 comprises 13 residues. CDR1 ENHRY and CDR2 SYGVKD come from the germline V gene. The germline V and J ends were trimmed by 7 bases and 1 base, with 10 bases remaining between them. The CDR3 loop reads CAITVGQNTEAFF. CDR3 bases: TGTGCCATCACCGTTGGACAGAACACTGAAGCTTTCTTT.

The V gene is TRBV6-5, the J gene TRBJ2-7; tentatively, D is TRBD1 (6 bases). Deletions cut 5 bases from V and 1 base from J, with 12 bases between. Germline lookup yields CDR1 MNHEY and CDR2 SVGAGI. CDR3 length equals 14 residues. This CDR3 reads CASSTGDTSYEQYF. The CDR3 region has the DNA TGTGCCAGCAGTACCGGGGACACATCCTACGAGCAGTACTTC.

This chain joins TRBV5-4 and TRBJ2-1; TRBD2 matches 9 bases. The V gene's germline CDR1 is SGHNT and CDR2 YYREEE (reference sequence). Germline trimming cut 4 bases from V and 10 bases from J; bases unmatched to any gene: 6. The CDR3 is made up of 13 amino acids. CDR3 sequence reads: CASSTGTSIEQFF. CDR3 DNA sequence: TGTGCCAGCAGCACCGGGACTAGCATCGAGCAGTTCTTC.

The V call is TRBV5-4, the J call TRBJ1-2, with TRBD1 identical over 8 bases. V gave up 1 base and J gave up 3 bases; unmatched junction bases: 2. This CDR3 is built from 14 residues. CDR1 is SGHNT and CDR2 is YYREEE in the germline V gene (reference sequence). CDR3 sequence reads: CASSLQGADYGYTF. For the CDR3, the DNA is TGTGCCAGCAGCTTGCAGGGGGCGGACTATGGCTACACCTTC.

This clone was observed a single time. The chain has TRBV7-9 and TRBJ1-2; no clear D. CDR1 SEHNR and CDR2 FQNEAQ come from the germline V gene (reference sequence). The CDR3 spans 16 residues. Trimming pared 1 base from V and 9 bases from J, leaving 21 bases between. The CDR3: CASSLGSLAAFGRYTF. CDR3 nucleotides: TGTGCCAGCAGCTTAGGGTCCCTGGCGGCCTTCGGTCGCTACACCTTC.

The rearrangement joins TRBV30 to TRBJ2-7; 7 nucleotides match TRBD1. The CDR3 sequence is 13 residues long. The germline V gene has CDR1 GTSNPN and CDR2 SVGIG (reference sequence). V shed 3 bases and J 1 base; nucleotides not matched to a gene: 3. DNA for the CDR3: TGTGCCTGGAGGGGGACAGTATCCTACGAGCAGTACTTC. Protein sequence: CAWRGTVSYEQYF.

The chain recombines TRBV7-2 with TRBJ2-6, with D possibly matching TRBD1 (5 bases). Trimming left V 2 bases short and J 1 base short, with 15 bases between. The CDR3 spans 18 residues. Germline CDR1 SGHTA, CDR2 FQGNSA. The CDR3 protein is CASSLSGHLISGANVLTF. The CDR3, as DNA: TGTGCCAGCAGCTTATCAGGGCATCTGATTTCTGGGGCCAACGTCCTGACTTTC.

The rearrangement links TRBV6-1 to TRBJ1-2; D is unresolved. CDR1 is MNHNS and CDR2 is SASEGT in the germline V gene. The V gene lost 4 bases and the J gene lost 1 base, with 7 bases spanning the gap. The CDR3 sequence is 13 residues long. The CDR3 is CASSGTVNYGYTF. CDR3 sequence (DNA): TGTGCCAGCAGTGGTACGGTTAACTATGGCTACACCTTC.

The rearrangement links TRBV6-1 to TRBJ2-7; D not resolved. Between the trimmed V and J ends, which lost 3 bases and 3 bases, there was a span of 6 bases. The CDR3 runs 12 residues. Germline V gene lookup returns CDR1 MNHNS and CDR2 SASEGT. CDR3 coding DNA: TGTGCCAGCAGTGATACCAGCTACGAGCAGTACTTC. Residues: CASSDTSYEQYF.

The chain has TRBV7-3 and TRBJ1-1; D is uncertain. Trimming shortened V by 6 bases and J by 1 base, and 12 bases separated the two germline ends. The germline V gene has CDR1 SGHTA and CDR2 FQGTGA. CDR3 length: 14 residues. CDR3 nucleotides: TGTGCCAGCAGTTTGGGGAGAGGGAACACTGAAGCTTTCTTT. Protein: CASSLGRGNTEAFF.

The chain employs TRBV28 and TRBJ1-5, with a possible D match to TRBD1 (5 bases). CDR1 and CDR2 (germline): MDHEN, SYDVKM. CDR3 length equals 15 residues. Trimming took off 5 bases at V and 6 bases at J, with 17 bases between the two ends. The CDR3 DNA reads TGTGCCAGCAGTCCCGGGGGAGGGGAGGCTCAGCCCCAGCATTTT. It yields the protein CASSPGGGEAQPQHF.

This chain links TRBV7-2 with TRBJ2-3; weak D call: TRBD1 (5 bases). Trimming took 6 bases from V and 5 from J, leaving 15 bases between them. From germline, CDR1 is SGHTA and CDR2 FQGNSA. The CDR3 contains 14 residues. CDR3 residues: CASSYRARGDTQYF. CDR3 bases: TGTGCCAGCAGTTATAGGGCTAGGGGAGATACGCAGTATTTT. Variable domain in full (rest from reference TRBV7-2 and TRBJ2-3): GAGVSQSPSNKVTEKGKDVELRCDPISGHTALYWYRQSLGQGLEFLIYFQGNSAPDKSGLPSDRFSAERTGGSVSTLTIQRTQQEDSAVYLCASSYRARGDTQYFGPGTRLTVL.

The CDR3 nucleotides are TGTGCCAGCAGCCCCCCTGGTGGCGGGGTCGGGGCAGATACGCAGTATTTT. Amino acids: CASSPPGGGVGADTQYF. The chain uses TRBV25-1 and TRBJ2-3, with a weak D call TRBD2 (6 bases). V was trimmed by 6 bases and J by 4 bases, leaving 23 bases between them. Germline CDR1 reads MGHDK; CDR2 reads SYGVNS. The CDR3 spans 17 residues.

V usage is TRBV18 and J usage is TRBJ2-7; TRBD1 aligns across 8 bases. Germline CDR1 is KGHSH and CDR2 is LQKENI. The CDR3 runs to 16 residues. The junction had 12 bases not matched to a gene; V was cut back by 6 bases and J by 2 bases. CDR3 in amino acids: CASSGKFRQGTYEQYF. The CDR3 DNA reads as TGTGCCAGCTCGGGTAAGTTCCGACAGGGGACCTACGAGCAGTACTTC.

The chain recombines TRBV13 with TRBJ1-1, with D uncertain. The CDR3 covers 11 residues. Germline V gene data show CDR1 as PRHDT and CDR2 as FYEKMQ (reference sequence). V gave up 5 bases and J gave up 5 bases, with 6 bases separating them. The CDR3 nucleotides read TGTGCCAGCAGCCTAAATACTGAAGCTTTCTTT. It is translated as CASSLNTEAFF.

The chain recombines TRBV2 with TRBJ1-5; 8 positions agree with TRBD1. J lost 0 bases, V lost 4 bases, and 2 bases had no gene match. The CDR3 runs to 15 residues. Germline values: CDR1 SNHLY, CDR2 FYNNEI. The CDR3 bases are TGTGCCAGCAGTGGGACAGGGAATAGCAATCAGCCCCAGCATTTT. Translation gives CASSGTGNSNQPQHF.

This chain links TRBV7-9 with TRBJ2-1, with 7 bases identical to TRBD2. V was pared by 2 bases and J by 6 bases, with 7 bases of the junction left unmatched. The CDR3 contains 15 residues. Germline loops: CDR1 SEHNR, CDR2 FQNEAQ (reference sequence). The chain's CDR3 is CASSLLAELSNEQFF. The CDR3 bases are TGTGCCAGCAGCTTACTAGCGGAGCTGTCCAATGAGCAGTTCTTC. Full variable domain (outside the CDR3, taken from reference TRBV7-9 and TRBJ2-1): DTGVSQNPRHKITKRGQNVTFRCDPISEHNRLYWYRQTLGQGPEFLTYFQNEAQLEKSRLLSDRFSAERPKGSFSTLEIQRTEQGDSAMYLCASSLLAELSNEQFFGPGTRLTVL.

This chain links TRBV27 with TRBJ2-7; the D gene is possibly TRBD2 (6 bases). CDR1 is MNHEY, CDR2 SMNVEV, per germline (reference sequence). With 3 bases removed from V and 2 bases from J, the gap between germline ends came to 11 bases. This CDR3 is built from 14 residues. The CDR3 coding sequence is TGTGCCAGCAGTTTTGGCGGGAACCCCTACGAGCAGTACTTC. It codes for CASSFGGNPYEQYF.

The rearrangement joins TRBV10-2 to TRBJ2-5; D remains unclear. Trimming removed 3 bases from V and 2 bases from J, with 16 bases in between. The CDR3 consists of 16 residues. CDR1 WSHSY and CDR2 SAAADI come from the germline V gene. CDR3 DNA sequence: TGCGCCAGCAGTGAAGGCAGATTACTAATTCAAGAGACCCAGTACTTC. It is translated as CASSEGRLLIQETQYF.